This TCR beta chain was found in a study of T-cell memory formation after mild COVID-19. TCRdb independently ran MiXCR on the 5' RACE reads; one entry per CDR3 protein. The sample lists hundreds of thousands of distinct CDR3 sequences; under 20% were seen once. Sequences were obtained from PBMCs or a T cell subset sorted from them (not recorded which). The receptor's source is an adult woman who had mild COVID-19 (a few samples of this study predate the infection). Cell type and time point are not known.

For the CDR3, the DNA is TGTGCCAGCTCACCACGAAGTTTTGACACTGAAGCTTTCTTT. Protein product: CASSPRSFDTEAFF. This sequence joins TRBV18 and TRBJ1-1; D is undetermined. The V gene lost 1 base and the J gene lost 3 bases, with 9 bases spanning the gap. The CDR3 contains 14 residues. Germline-derived CDR1 and CDR2 are KGHSH and LQKENI. Based on the CDR3 plus reference TRBV18 and TRBJ1-1, the full variable domain is NAGVMQNPRHLVRRRGQEARLRCSPMKGHSHVYWYRQLPEEGLKFMVYLQKENIIDESGMPKERFSAEFPKEGPSILRIQQVVRGDSAAYFCASSPRSFDTEAFFGQGTRLTVV.